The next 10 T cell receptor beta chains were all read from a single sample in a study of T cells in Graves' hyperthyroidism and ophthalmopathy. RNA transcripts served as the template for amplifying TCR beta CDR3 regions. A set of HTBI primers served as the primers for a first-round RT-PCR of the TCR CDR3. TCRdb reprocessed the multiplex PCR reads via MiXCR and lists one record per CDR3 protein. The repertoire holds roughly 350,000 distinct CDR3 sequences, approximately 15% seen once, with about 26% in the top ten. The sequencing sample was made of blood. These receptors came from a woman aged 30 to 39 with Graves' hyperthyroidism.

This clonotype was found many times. The CDR3: CASSLDGLTGEGSYNEQFF. The CDR3 bases are TGCGCCAGCAGCTTGGATGGGTTGACAGGGGAAGGCTCCTACAATGAGCAGTTCTTC. The rearrangement uses TRBV5-1 and TRBJ2-1; 8 bases match TRBD1. There are 19 residues in the CDR3. Losses at the gene ends were 0 bases for V and 0 bases for J; bases not matched to a gene: 11. Germline CDR1 reads SGHRS; CDR2 reads YFSETQ.

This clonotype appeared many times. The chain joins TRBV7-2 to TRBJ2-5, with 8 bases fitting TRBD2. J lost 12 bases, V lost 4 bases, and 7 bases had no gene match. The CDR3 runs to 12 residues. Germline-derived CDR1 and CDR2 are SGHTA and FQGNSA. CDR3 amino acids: CASSSYGGAKYF. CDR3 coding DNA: TGTGCCAGCAGCTCCTACGGGGGGGCAAAGTACTTC. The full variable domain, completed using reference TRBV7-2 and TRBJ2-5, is GAGVSQSPSNKVTEKGKDVELRCDPISGHTALYWYRQSLGQGLEFLIYFQGNSAPDKSGLPSDRFSAERTGGSVSTLTIQRTQQEDSAVYLCASSSYGGAKYFGPGTRLLVL.

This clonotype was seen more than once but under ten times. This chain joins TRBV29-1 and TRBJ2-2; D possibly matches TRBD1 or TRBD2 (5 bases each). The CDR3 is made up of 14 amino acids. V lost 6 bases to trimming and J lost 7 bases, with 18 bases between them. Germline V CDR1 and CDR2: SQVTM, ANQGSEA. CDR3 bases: TGCAGCGTGGGACGGTTCAAGAATGGCGGGGAGCTGTTTTTT. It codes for CSVGRFKNGGELFF.

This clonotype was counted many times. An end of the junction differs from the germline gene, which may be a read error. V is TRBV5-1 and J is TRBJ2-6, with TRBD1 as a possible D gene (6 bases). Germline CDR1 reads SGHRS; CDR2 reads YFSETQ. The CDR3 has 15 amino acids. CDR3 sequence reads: CASSLGGTGANVLTF. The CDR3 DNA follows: TGTGCCAGCAGTTTAGGGGGAACTGGGGCCAACGTCCTGACTTTC.

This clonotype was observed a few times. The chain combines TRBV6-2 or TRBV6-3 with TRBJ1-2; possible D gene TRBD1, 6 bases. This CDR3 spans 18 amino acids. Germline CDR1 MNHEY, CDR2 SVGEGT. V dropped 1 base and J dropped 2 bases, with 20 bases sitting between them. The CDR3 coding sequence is TGTGCCAGCAGTTACTGGCCTCCCGGGACACCAAACAACTATGGCTACACCTTC. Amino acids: CASSYWPPGTPNNYGYTF.

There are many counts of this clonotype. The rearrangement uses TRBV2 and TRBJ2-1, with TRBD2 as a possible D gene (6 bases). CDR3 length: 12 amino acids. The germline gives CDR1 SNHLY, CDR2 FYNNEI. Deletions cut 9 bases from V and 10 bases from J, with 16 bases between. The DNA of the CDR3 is TGTGCCAGGGCGGCCGGCGGGGAAGAGCAGTTCTTC. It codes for CARAAGGEEQFF.

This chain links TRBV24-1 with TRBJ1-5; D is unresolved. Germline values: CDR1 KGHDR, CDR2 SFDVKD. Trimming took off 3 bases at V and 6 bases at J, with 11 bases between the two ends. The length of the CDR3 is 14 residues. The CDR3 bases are TGTGCCACCAGTGATCCAGGTCGGGGTCAGCCCCAGCATTTT. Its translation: CATSDPGRGQPQHF.

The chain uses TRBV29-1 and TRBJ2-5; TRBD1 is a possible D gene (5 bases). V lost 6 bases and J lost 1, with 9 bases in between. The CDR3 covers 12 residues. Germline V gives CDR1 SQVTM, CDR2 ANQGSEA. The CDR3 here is CSVRQTQETQYF. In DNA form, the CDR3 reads TGCAGCGTAAGACAGACCCAAGAGACCCAGTACTTC.

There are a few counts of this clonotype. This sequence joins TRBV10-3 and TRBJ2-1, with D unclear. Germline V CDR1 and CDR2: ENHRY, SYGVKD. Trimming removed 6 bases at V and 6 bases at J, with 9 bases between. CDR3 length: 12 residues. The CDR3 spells CAIRRSANEQFF. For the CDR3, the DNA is TGTGCCATCAGGCGGTCTGCCAATGAGCAGTTCTTC.

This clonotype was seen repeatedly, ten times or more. CDR3 region: CASEREKLFF. The CDR3 DNA sequence: TGTGCCAGCGAGCGAGAAAAACTGTTTTTT. The chain joins TRBV2 to TRBJ1-4; no firm D call. Trimming left V 8 bases short and J 8 bases short, with 6 bases between. CDR1 and CDR2 (germline): SNHLY, FYNNEI. This CDR3 spans 10 amino acids.